This note documents a single T cell receptor beta chain sequence. Which antigen it targets is not known. No much larger clone exists at a distance of one base, and base qualities are not known. The collaborating institutions used their own protocols to collect whole blood in K2EDTA tubes. Collaborator samples were shipped for TCRbeta analysis as frozen whole blood, isolated PBMCs, or DNA extracted from either sample type. The entry originates in a study of blood T cell repertoires in COVID-19 (dated by TCRdb to 2019 to 2021). A note on the overall study: Collaborator samples came from the United States, Italy and Spain and covered acute and convalescent phases of COVID-19. The prospective study material was composed of cDNA or gDNA derived from T cells, B-cell-depleted T cells, or PBMCs. The dataset comprised deeply sampled blood TCRbeta repertoires from subjects exposed to, actively infected with, or recovered from COVID-19. A freely available public database, intended as a resource for researchers studying the immune response to SARS-CoV-2, is where the repertoires were released. The samples were drawn from two sources: the first 160 participants of the ongoing ImmuneRACE study, and 1,000 to 1,500 subjects contributed by 6 global collaborators. The sample metadata nearly always contained a de-identified subject ID, COVID-19 status, age in years and sex. Where available, HLA class I and class II types were obtained from metadata supplied by the sample provider rather than from assay-based typing. Results and caveats for the whole study, not just this receptor: The amount of clinical and demographic metadata varied by source and participant and was provided uncurated.

TCRbeta CDR3 regions were amplified from genomic DNA by means of the immunoSEQ Assay, a bias-controlled multiplex PCR. The study's processing was this. Within the assay, amplification of reference gene primers was used to estimate how many nucleated cells each sample contained. To quantify the absolute abundance of each unique TCRbeta CDR3 rearrangement, sequence reads were collapsed and filtered. For each sample, productive Simpson clonality was calculated as the square root of Simpson's diversity index across productive rearrangements. TCRdb's version of the immuneACCESS table is confined to in-frame rearrangements and falls short of the full clone set. An unresolved V gene accounts for under half of the shortfall where checked; the remainder is of unknown origin. The V and J calls and the clone size are those of that table, but D and trimming were determined from the DNA. The sample profile shows about 100,000 clones; more than 80% of them were found once. 3.5% to 5% of the sample comes from the top ten.

Including the terminal cysteine and phenylalanine, the CDR3 comprises 14 residues. Kept here is only the CDR3 DNA, which spans 42 bases and is read in frame from base 1. V has 3 bases trimmed and J has 1 base trimmed; junction bases matching no gene number 2. Sequences MNHNS (CDR1) and SASEGT (CDR2) are obtained from the germline V gene. Sequencing input: peripheral blood. This TCR derives from a human donor in a cohort sampled during active COVID-19. The V and J genes are TRBV6-1 and TRBJ1-1; a stretch of 7 junction bases matches TRBD1. The nucleotide sequence is TGTGCCAGCAGTGAGACAGGGTGGAACACTGAAGCTTTCTTT. This sequence encodes CASSETGWNTEAFF.